Listed here are 18 T cell receptor beta chains from one sample, sequenced in a study of shared clonotypes between healthy human individuals (dated by TCRdb to about 2020). Receptor libraries were prepared by the immunoSEQ multiplex PCR assay. Sourced from immuneACCESS, this table was stored by TCRdb with only in-frame sequences that have V and J called. A share of the clones is absent; for the studies checked, an unresolved V gene accounts for under half, and the remainder has no known explanation. This sample has some 1,600,000 clones in its table, and roughly 98% of those were observed once. The ten most abundant clones make up approximately 0.45% of the sample. The specimen was naive CD4+ T cells sorted from blood. The cell subset or site label, as the study defines it: CD45RA+ positively selected. The receptor source for this set is a man aged 25-40 years in good health.

This chain joins TRBV5-5 and TRBJ1-5; a possible D gene is TRBD1 (5 bases). Trimming shortened V by 4 bases and J by 6 bases, and 23 bases separated the two germline ends. Germline V CDR1 and CDR2: SGHKS, YYEKEE (reference sequence). The CDR3 is 17 residues long. The CDR3 DNA is TGTGCCAGCAGCGGGGAATTGATTGGCGGGACCTCTCAGCCCCAGCATTTT. This codes for CASSGELIGGTSQPQHF.

The chain joins TRBV28 to TRBJ2-7; 13 nucleotides line up with TRBD2. J lost 6 bases, V lost 6 bases, and 17 bases had no gene match. CDR3 length: 18 amino acids. In germline, CDR1 is MDHEN, CDR2 SYDVKM. CDR3 sequence reads: CASSRTRGGLAGLVEQYF. The CDR3 DNA is TGTGCCAGCAGCCGAACCCGGGGGGGACTAGCGGGACTCGTCGAGCAGTACTTC.

Comments on this clone: This sample includes further DNA sequences coding for the same CDR3. The chain uses TRBV29-1 and TRBJ1-5; D not resolved. The germline CDR1 and CDR2 sequences are SQVTM and ANQGSEA. This CDR3 is built from 12 residues. The ends were cut back, 4 bases at V and 5 bases at J, with 9 bases in the middle. The CDR3 DNA sequence: TGCAGCGTTGGGGCCGGGGATCAGCCCCAGCATTTT. Translation: CSVGAGDQPQHF.

The chain links TRBV25-1 to TRBJ1-1; D unresolved. Germline assignment: CDR1 MGHDK and CDR2 SYGVNS. V gave up 6 bases and J gave up 1 base, with 9 bases separating them. The length of the CDR3 is 13 residues. The CDR3 DNA reads as TGTGCCAGCAGAACGAGGACGAACACTGAAGCTTTCTTT. Residues: CASRTRTNTEAFF.

The chain combines TRBV12-5 with TRBJ2-3, with TRBD2 matching over 8 bases. With V trimmed by 7 bases and J by 2 bases, 14 bases remained unmatched. Germline V gene lookup returns CDR1 LGHNT and CDR2 FRNRAP. This CDR3 spans 17 amino acids. The CDR3 loop is CASAAKEGLGPTDTQYF. As DNA, the CDR3 is TGTGCTAGTGCCGCGAAAGAGGGACTAGGCCCCACAGATACGCAGTATTTT.

Points on this clone: The junction differs from germline at one of its ends, possibly a read error. In the same sample, other DNA sequences code for this CDR3. The rearrangement links TRBV18 to TRBJ2-3; 9 nucleotides match TRBD2. The CDR3 has 15 amino acids. Germline values: CDR1 KGHSH, CDR2 LQKENI. CDR3 sequence: CASSPLAGSTDTQYF. The CDR3 DNA is TGTGCCAGCTCGCCACTAGCGGGTAGCACAGATACGCAGTATTTT.

The J gene is TRBJ1-1, the V gene TRBV18; tentatively, D is TRBD1 (6 bases). In germline, CDR1 is KGHSH, CDR2 LQKENI. V lost 6 bases and J lost 8, with 22 bases in between. The length of the CDR3 is 15 residues. This chain's CDR3 is CASSRTADRTWEAFF. In DNA form, the CDR3 reads TGTGCCAGCTCCCGGACTGCAGACAGGACGTGGGAAGCTTTCTTT.

The chain joins TRBV18 to TRBJ2-1; 7 bases match TRBD2. The germline gives CDR1 KGHSH, CDR2 LQKENI. Trimming removed 3 bases from V and 7 bases from J; junction bases left unmatched: 15. This CDR3 region has 17 residues. For the CDR3, the DNA is TGTGCCAGCTCACCCATTCAGGCGGGAGTTTCGATTAATGAGCAGTTCTTC. It encodes CASSPIQAGVSINEQFF.

The chain employs TRBV5-6 and TRBJ1-1, with D possibly TRBD1 on 5 matching bases. With 3 bases removed from V and 5 bases from J, the gap between germline ends came to 14 bases. The CDR3 is made up of 14 amino acids. Germline CDR1 and CDR2: SGHDT and YYEEEE. CDR3 coding DNA: TGTGCCAGCAGCTATGAGGCAGGGAATACTGAAGCTTTCTTT. Amino acids: CASSYEAGNTEAFF.

The V and J genes are TRBV7-2 and TRBJ2-3, with TRBD1 matching 7 bases. This CDR3 is built from 15 residues. Per the germline V gene, CDR1 is SGHTA and CDR2 is FQGNSA. Trimming at V came to 5 bases and at J to 6 bases, leaving 11 bases not matched to a gene. CDR3 residues: CASSPKGGGRDTQYF. CDR3 sequence (DNA): TGTGCCAGCAGCCCCAAAGGGGGCGGGCGGGATACGCAGTATTTT.

The J gene is TRBJ1-1, the V gene TRBV7-2; maybe TRBD1 (5 bases). Germline V gene sequence: CDR1 SGHTA, CDR2 FQGNSA. The length of the CDR3 is 14 residues. V lost 7 bases to trimming and J lost 2 bases, with 14 bases between them. The CDR3 coding sequence is TGTGCCAGCAAGACCCGGGACCCCAACACTGAAGCTTTCTTT. Its translation is CASKTRDPNTEAFF.

This sequence joins TRBV28 and TRBJ1-5; 10 bases align to TRBD1. Trimming at V came to 7 bases and at J to 3 bases, leaving 12 bases not matched to a gene. The CDR3 runs to 17 residues. Germline CDR1 reads MDHEN; CDR2 reads SYDVKM. The CDR3 is CASINTRDRGYNQPQHF. For the CDR3, the DNA is TGTGCCAGCATCAATACTCGGGACAGGGGTTACAATCAGCCCCAGCATTTT.

This clone was counted a single time. The V call is TRBV18, the J call TRBJ1-3; 7 bases map to TRBD1. V trimming: 3 bases; J trimming: 4 bases; junction bases outside the gene matches: 3. CDR3 size: 14 residues. In germline, CDR1 is KGHSH, CDR2 LQKENI. Here the CDR3 reads CASSPSDRGNTIYF. CDR3 DNA: TGTGCCAGCTCACCCTCGGACAGGGGAAACACCATATATTTT.

This chain links TRBV15 with TRBJ2-6; D is unclear. Between the trimmed V and J ends, which lost 1 base and 0 bases, there was a span of 16 bases. This CDR3 spans 19 amino acids. Germline V gives CDR1 LNHNV, CDR2 YYDKDF (reference sequence). The chain's CDR3 is CATSRVTSVVPSGANVLTF. CDR3 DNA sequence: TGTGCCACCAGCAGAGTTACGTCCGTAGTGCCCTCTGGGGCCAACGTCCTGACTTTC.

The chain uses TRBV2 and TRBJ1-2, with a weak D call TRBD1 (5 bases). The CDR3 runs 14 residues. Germline CDR1 and CDR2: SNHLY and FYNNEI. V was pared by 8 bases and J by 0 bases, with 13 bases between. This CDR3 reads CASHPGTANYGYTF. CDR3 coding DNA: TGTGCCAGCCATCCGGGGACGGCTAACTATGGCTACACCTTC.

The J gene is TRBJ2-1, the V gene TRBV5-4, with TRBD2 matching 7 bases. The V gene's germline CDR1 is SGHNT and CDR2 YYREEE (reference sequence). J gave up 2 bases and V 9 bases, and 11 bases lay outside the gene matches. The CDR3 is made up of 15 amino acids. CDR3 region: CATQPGGSTYNEQFF. As DNA, the CDR3 is TGTGCCACCCAGCCCGGCGGGAGCACCTACAATGAGCAGTTCTTC.

The chain recombines TRBV7-9 with TRBJ2-1; D is unclear. From germline, CDR1 is SEHNR and CDR2 FQNEAQ (reference sequence). Deletions cut 5 bases from V and 6 bases from J, with 14 bases between. The CDR3 has 14 residues. CDR3 sequence: CASSIPRASNEQFF. The CDR3 region has the DNA TGTGCCAGCAGCATCCCACGCGCGAGCAATGAGCAGTTCTTC.

The chain recombines TRBV18 with TRBJ1-5; TRBD1 matches at 7 bases. Per germline, CDR1 KGHSH and CDR2 LQKENI. Trimming at V came to 5 bases and at J to 0 bases, leaving 7 bases not matched to a gene. CDR3 length equals 16 residues. The CDR3 bases are TGTGCCAGCTCATCTAGACAGGGCAATAGCAATCAGCCCCAGCATTTT. Translated: CASSSRQGNSNQPQHF.